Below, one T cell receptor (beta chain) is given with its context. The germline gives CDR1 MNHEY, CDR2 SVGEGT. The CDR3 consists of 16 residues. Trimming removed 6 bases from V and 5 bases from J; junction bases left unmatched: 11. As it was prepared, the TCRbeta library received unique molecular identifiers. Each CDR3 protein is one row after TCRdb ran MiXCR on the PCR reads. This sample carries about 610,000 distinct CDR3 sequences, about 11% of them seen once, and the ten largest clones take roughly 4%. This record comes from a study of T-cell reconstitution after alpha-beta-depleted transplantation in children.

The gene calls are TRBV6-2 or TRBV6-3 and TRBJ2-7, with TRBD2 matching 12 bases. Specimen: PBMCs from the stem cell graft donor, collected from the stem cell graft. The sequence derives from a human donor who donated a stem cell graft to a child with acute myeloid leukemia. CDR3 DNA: TGTGCCAGCAGGACGCCGACTAGCGGGAGAGTCCACGAGCAGTACTTC. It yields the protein CASRTPTSGRVHEQYF.